This record looks at one T cell receptor (beta chain) sequence and its context. Antigen: not known. Investigators isolated RNA and reverse transcribed it into cDNA to act as the sequencing template. Libraries were prepared by immunoSEQ multiplex PCR; TCRdb keeps only in-frame clonotypes and omits some of them. The table lists tens of thousands of clones, around half of them singletons. These data originate in a study of CD8+ T cells in alopecia areata. As for the study in general: Treated individuals took tofacitinib by mouth, 5 to 10 mg twice daily. Whole-study results and caveats: Scalp data also include sequences from resident alphabeta T cells of normal skin. Clonality exceeded that of normal scalp in lesional scalp, most notably in alopecia totalis/universalis.

Sampling of alopecia areata patients yielded lesional scalp punch biopsies as well as peripheral blood. The clonotype comes from a human donor with alopecia areata. Sequencing was performed on CD8+ T cells sorted from blood, taken at week 0.

The chain's CDR3 is CASSGTGEQYF. For the CDR3, the DNA is TGCGCCAGCAGCGGAACAGGAGAGCAGTACTTC. The chain carries TRBV5-1 and TRBJ2-7, with TRBD1 as a possible D gene (5 bases). The germline gives CDR1 SGHRS, CDR2 YFSETQ. Trimming took off 4 bases at V and 7 bases at J, with 9 bases between the two ends. CDR3 length: 11 amino acids.